Included here is one T cell receptor (beta chain) sequence, with context. Its target is not known. The sample comes from a study of PD-L1 blockade in urothelial cancer. Looking at the study overall: Atezolizumab at 1,200 mg intravenously every 3 weeks was started by patients at some point between 2014 and 2016. Analysis of blood occurred 3 weeks (second dose) and 6 weeks after treatment start.

General observations from the study: Patients who had durable benefit saw their tumor-associated blood clones expand more at 3 weeks.

Time point indicated: pretreatment peripheral blood. Patient sample counts ranged from 1 to 8, pretreatment and on-treatment. V shed 3 bases, J shed 4 bases, and the junction held 4 bases outside the gene matches. Germline-derived CDR1 and CDR2 are SEHNR and FQNEAQ (reference sequence). The CDR3 consists of 15 residues. The repertoire was sequenced with immunoSEQ multiplex PCR; TCRdb's copy has only in-frame clones and lacks some. The profile covers around 92,000 clones, with about 90% appearing a single time and about 1% taken by the ten largest. This chain joins TRBV7-9 and TRBJ1-4; 8 bases map to TRBD1. This TCR was recovered from an elderly woman with urothelial cancer. Sequenced material: PBMCs, taken around atezolizumab (anti-PD-L1) treatment. The CDR3 loop is CASSFPTGDNEKLFF. The CDR3 DNA reads TGTGCCAGCAGCTTCCCGACAGGGGATAATGAAAAACTGTTTTTT.